This T cell receptor (beta chain) is from a study of blood T cell repertoires in COVID-19. The ends were cut back, 1 base at V and 7 bases at J, with 17 bases in the middle. This CDR3 comprises 16 residues. The germline CDR1 and CDR2 sequences are LNHDA and SQIVND (reference sequence). Data came from immunoSEQ multiplex PCR; TCRdb stores just in-frame clones and leaves some out. The sample shows under 80,000 clones, 83% of them seen only once. The sequenced material came from peripheral blood. The clonotype originates from a woman aged 60-75 years with acute or convalescent COVID-19. The chain has TRBV19 and TRBJ1-5; tentatively, D is TRBD1 (6 bases). The CDR3 DNA is TGTGCCAGTAGTATAGGAGCGGCAGGGGTTGGACAGCCCCAGCATTTT. As protein: CASSIGAAGVGQPQHF.